These 19 T cell receptor beta chains share one sample of origin, sequenced in a study of blood T cell repertoires in COVID-19. Clones were read by immunoSEQ multiplex PCR, and TCRdb kept only the in-frame ones, dropping some. In the table there are nearly 350,000 clones, roughly 90% of which are singletons. The sequencing sample was made of PBMCs or T cells enriched from blood (not recorded which). These receptors were obtained from a young woman who had recovered from COVID-19.

This clone was observed a handful of times. V is TRBV7-6 and J is TRBJ1-6; D remains unclear. The V and J ends lost 4 bases and 7 bases respectively, with 14 bases between them. This CDR3 has 15 residues. The V gene's germline CDR1 is SGHVS and CDR2 FNYEAQ. CDR3 nucleotides: TGTGCCAGCAGCTCTCCCGCAGGAGGGAATTCACCCCTCCACTTT. Translation gives CASSSPAGGNSPLHF.

The V gene is TRBV18, the J gene TRBJ1-4; 8 bases line up with TRBD1. V shed 6 bases and J 7 bases; nucleotides not matched to a gene: 10. The V gene's germline CDR1 is KGHSH and CDR2 LQKENI. The CDR3 has 15 amino acids. The CDR3 nucleotides read TGTGCCAGCTCCCTTGGACAGGGAGGGCGTGAAAAACTGTTTTTT. It yields the protein CASSLGQGGREKLFF.

The rearrangement links TRBV12-3 or TRBV12-4 to TRBJ1-2, with D unclear. The CDR3 consists of 13 residues. Trimming removed 7 bases at V and 6 bases at J, with 15 bases between. DNA of the CDR3: TGTGCCAGCAATCCCCCCGGGGTCGATGGCTACACCTTC. This sequence encodes CASNPPGVDGYTF.

V gene TRBV2 combines with J gene TRBJ2-5; 9 bases are a match to TRBD1. CDR3 length: 13 residues. The J segment lost 3 bases and the V segment lost 7 bases, leaving 3 bases of the junction unmatched. In germline, CDR1 is SNHLY, CDR2 FYNNEI. The CDR3 DNA reads TGTGCCAGCATCGGACAGGGGAAAGAGACCCAGTACTTC. This encodes CASIGQGKETQYF. Full variable domain (rest looked up from reference TRBV2 and TRBJ2-5): EPEVTQTPSHQVTQMGQEVILRCVPISNHLYFYWYRQILGQKVEFLVSFYNNEISEKSEIFDDQFSVERPDGSNFTLKIRSTKLEDSAMYFCASIGQGKETQYFGPGTRLLVL.

The chain is built from TRBV7-2 and TRBJ2-2; TRBD1 matches 7 bases. The V and J ends lost 5 bases and 0 bases, in that order; junction bases with no gene match: 9. Germline V gives CDR1 SGHTA, CDR2 FQGNSA. The length of the CDR3 is 17 residues. CDR3 loop: CASSRWGDRANTGELFF. CDR3 sequence (DNA): TGTGCCAGCAGCCGTTGGGGTGACAGGGCGAACACCGGGGAGCTGTTTTTT.

This clone was recorded once. The V and J genes are TRBV30 and TRBJ1-4; D not resolved. Per the germline V gene, CDR1 is GTSNPN and CDR2 is SVGIG (reference sequence). V dropped 1 base and J dropped 8 bases, with 5 bases sitting between them. CDR3 length: 11 residues. The chain's CDR3 is CAWSGSEKLFF. In DNA, the CDR3 is TGTGCCTGGAGTGGTTCGGAAAAACTGTTTTTT. Complete variable domain (other parts from reference TRBV30 and TRBJ1-4): SQTIHQWPATLVQPVGSPLSLECTVEGTSNPNLYWYRQAAGRGLQLLFYSVGIGQISSEVPQNLSASRPQDRQFILSSKKLLLSDSGFYLCAWSGSEKLFFGSGTQLSVL.

The V and J genes are TRBV2 and TRBJ2-7; tentatively, D is TRBD2 (6 bases). CDR1 is SNHLY and CDR2 is FYNNEI in the germline V gene. This CDR3 region has 15 residues. V lost 4 bases to trimming and J lost 0 bases, with 13 bases between them. The CDR3 region has the DNA TGTGCCAGCAGTGGTGCGGGGCGAAGCTCCTACGAGCAGTACTTC. Translated: CASSGAGRSSYEQYF. The variable domain in full, with the rest retrieved from reference TRBV2 and TRBJ2-7, is EPEVTQTPSHQVTQMGQEVILRCVPISNHLYFYWYRQILGQKVEFLVSFYNNEISEKSEIFDDQFSVERPDGSNFTLKIRSTKLEDSAMYFCASSGAGRSSYEQYFGPGTRLTVT.

This chain connects TRBV7-2 to TRBJ1-4; maybe TRBD1 (5 bases). This CDR3 has 12 amino acids. V lost 2 bases and J 8 bases, leaving 6 bases between the germline ends. CDR1 and CDR2 from the germline V gene are SGHTA and FQGNSA. The CDR3 loop is CASSLQGEKLFF. The CDR3 bases are TGTGCCAGCAGCTTACAGGGAGAAAAACTGTTTTTT. Full variable domain (remainder filled in from reference TRBV7-2 and TRBJ1-4): GAGVSQSPSNKVTEKGKDVELRCDPISGHTALYWYRQSLGQGLEFLIYFQGNSAPDKSGLPSDRFSAERTGGSVSTLTIQRTQQEDSAVYLCASSLQGEKLFFGSGTQLSVL.

The chain's CDR3 is CASSVDTSGGTDTQYF. The CDR3 nucleotides read TGTGCCAGCAGCGTAGACACTAGCGGGGGTACAGATACGCAGTATTTT. The chain combines TRBV9 with TRBJ2-3, with TRBD2 matching over 11 bases. This CDR3 is built from 16 residues. Per the germline V gene, CDR1 is SGDLS and CDR2 is YYNGEE. Trimming took 0 bases from V and 3 from J; bases not matched to a gene: 3.

The J gene is TRBJ1-1, the V gene TRBV30; weak D call: TRBD1 (6 bases). Trimming removed 1 base from V and 5 bases from J, with 20 bases in between. Germline loops: CDR1 GTSNPN, CDR2 SVGIG (reference sequence). This CDR3 contains 16 residues. For the CDR3, the DNA is TGTGCCTGGAGTGCCCCAAGGGGCAGGGGTGGGACTGAAGCTTTCTTT. It codes for CAWSAPRGRGGTEAFF. The variable domain in full, completed from reference TRBV30 and TRBJ1-1, reads SQTIHQWPATLVQPVGSPLSLECTVEGTSNPNLYWYRQAAGRGLQLLFYSVGIGQISSEVPQNLSASRPQDRQFILSSKKLLLSDSGFYLCAWSAPRGRGGTEAFFGQGTRLTVV.

The rearrangement uses TRBV4-3 and TRBJ2-7, with 8 bases identical to TRBD1. Germline values: CDR1 LGHNA, CDR2 YSLEER. The V gene end was trimmed by 0 bases and the J gene end by 4 bases; junction bases not matched to a gene: 5. The CDR3 covers 15 residues. The DNA of the CDR3 is TGCGCCAGCAGCCAAGAGGCAGGGGGCCCATACGAGCAGTACTTC. Translated: CASSQEAGGPYEQYF.

The CDR3, as DNA: TGCGCCAGCAGTCGGGGACTAGCGGGGGGAACAGATACGCAGTATTTT. Protein product: CASSRGLAGGTDTQYF. The chain carries TRBV10-2 and TRBJ2-3; 15 nucleotides agree with TRBD2. The CDR3 consists of 16 residues. Per germline, CDR1 WSHSY and CDR2 SAAADI. V trimming: 5 bases; J trimming: 3 bases; junction bases outside the gene matches: 3.

The CDR3 region is CASSQEVLAGGGNEQFF. In nucleotides, the CDR3 is TGTGCCAGCAGCCAAGAGGTGCTAGCGGGGGGTGGGAATGAGCAGTTCTTC. The chain carries TRBV3-1 (or the pseudogene TRBV3-2) and TRBJ2-1, with 11 positions matching TRBD2. The V and J ends lost 0 bases and 7 bases, in that order; junction bases with no gene match: 8. Germline assignment: CDR1 LGHDT and CDR2 YNNKEL (reference sequence). CDR3 length equals 17 residues.

The rearrangement uses TRBV4-3 and TRBJ1-1, with 11 bases matching TRBD1. The V segment lost 0 bases and the J segment 1 base; nucleotides outside the gene matches: 10. The CDR3 is made up of 19 amino acids. The germline gives CDR1 LGHNA, CDR2 YSLEER. The DNA for the CDR3 is TGCGCCAGCAGCCAAGAGGCCCCCGGACAGGGGGCTGGGAACACTGAAGCTTTCTTT. This sequence encodes CASSQEAPGQGAGNTEAFF.

Only one count was recorded for this clone. This chain uses TRBV29-1 with TRBJ1-5; maybe TRBD1 (6 bases). CDR1 and CDR2 (germline): SQVTM, ANQGSEA. The ends were cut back, 5 bases at V and 1 base at J, with 15 bases in the middle. The CDR3 is 15 residues long. CDR3 nucleotides: TGCAGCGTTTCATCGTCAGGGGACAGCAATCAGCCCCAGCATTTT. It specifies CSVSSSGDSNQPQHF.

The gene calls are TRBV5-6 and TRBJ2-1; 7 bases align to TRBD2. This CDR3 region has 16 residues. The J segment lost 12 bases and the V segment lost 0 bases, leaving 15 bases of the junction unmatched. Germline V gene lookup returns CDR1 SGHDT and CDR2 YYEEEE. This CDR3 reads CASSLGGWDYPLVQFF. In DNA, the CDR3 is TGTGCCAGCAGCTTGGGCGGATGGGACTACCCCCTTGTGCAGTTCTTC.

The genes are TRBV27 and TRBJ2-1, with TRBD2 matching 13 bases. V dropped 5 bases and J dropped 1; count of bases not matched to a gene: 11. Germline loops: CDR1 MNHEY, CDR2 SMNVEV (reference sequence). CDR3 length: 19 residues. This CDR3 is CASSTRLAGGTRSYNEQFF. In DNA form, the CDR3 reads TGTGCCAGCAGTACGCGACTAGCGGGGGGTACGAGATCCTACAATGAGCAGTTCTTC.

The rearrangement joins TRBV15 to TRBJ1-2; no definite D call. Germline V gene data show CDR1 as LNHNV and CDR2 as YYDKDF (reference sequence). The CDR3 has 17 amino acids. Trimming cost V 0 bases and J 6 bases, with 20 bases left between them. The DNA for the CDR3 is TGTGCCACCAGCAGAGATCATCTAGCGGTAGACCTGGATGGCTACACCTTC. Translation gives CATSRDHLAVDLDGYTF.

The V gene is TRBV7-2, the J gene TRBJ1-6; 7 positions match TRBD1. J gave up 5 bases and V 5 bases, and 6 bases lay outside the gene matches. CDR1 and CDR2 (germline): SGHTA, FQGNSA. This CDR3 contains 15 residues. As DNA, the CDR3 is TGTGCCAGCAGCATAACAGGGGCAGATAATTCACCCCTCCACTTT. Translation: CASSITGADNSPLHF.